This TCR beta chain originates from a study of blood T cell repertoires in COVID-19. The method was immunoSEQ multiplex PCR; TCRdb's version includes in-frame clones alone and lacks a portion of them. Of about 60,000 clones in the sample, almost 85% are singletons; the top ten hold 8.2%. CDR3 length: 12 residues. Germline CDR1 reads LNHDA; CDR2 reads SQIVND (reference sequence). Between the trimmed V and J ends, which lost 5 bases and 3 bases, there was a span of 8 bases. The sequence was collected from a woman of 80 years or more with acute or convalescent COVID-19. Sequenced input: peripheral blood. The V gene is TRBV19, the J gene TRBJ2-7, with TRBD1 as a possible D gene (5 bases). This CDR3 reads CASSAQGYEQYF. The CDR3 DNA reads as TGTGCCAGTAGTGCTCAGGGCTACGAGCAGTACTTC.